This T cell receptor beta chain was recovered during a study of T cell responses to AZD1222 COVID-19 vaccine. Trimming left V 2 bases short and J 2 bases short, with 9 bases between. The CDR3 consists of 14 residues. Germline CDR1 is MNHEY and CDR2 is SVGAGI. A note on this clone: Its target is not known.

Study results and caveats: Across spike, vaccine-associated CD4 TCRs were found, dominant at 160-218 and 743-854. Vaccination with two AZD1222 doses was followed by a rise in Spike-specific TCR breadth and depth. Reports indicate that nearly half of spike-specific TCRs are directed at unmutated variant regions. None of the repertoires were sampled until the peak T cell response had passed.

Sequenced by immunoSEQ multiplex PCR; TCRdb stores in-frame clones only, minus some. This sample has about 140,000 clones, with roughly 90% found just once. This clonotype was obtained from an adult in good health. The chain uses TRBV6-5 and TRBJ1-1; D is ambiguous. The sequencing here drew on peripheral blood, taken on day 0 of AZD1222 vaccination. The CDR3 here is CASSYGSSNTEAFF. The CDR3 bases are TGTGCCAGCAGTTACGGGAGCTCCAACACTGAAGCTTTCTTT.